This T cell receptor (beta chain) stems from a study of blood T cell repertoires in COVID-19. TCRdb's table, derived via immunoSEQ multiplex PCR, lists solely in-frame clones and lacks some. The sample has 30,000 to 40,000 clones, approximately 78% seen once. After removal of 4 bases from V and 5 bases from J, the junction contained 1 base not matched to a gene. Germline V gives CDR1 MNHEY, CDR2 SVGAGI. The CDR3 extends over 15 amino acids. This clone was picked up one time. This chain joins TRBV6-5 and TRBJ2-2, with 13 positions matching TRBD2. Sequenced: peripheral blood. This sequence originates from a man in his 60s in a cohort sampled during active COVID-19. In DNA, the CDR3 is TGTGCCAGCAGTTTGACTAGCGGGGGGACCGGGGAGCTGTTTTTT. It specifies CASSLTSGGTGELFF.